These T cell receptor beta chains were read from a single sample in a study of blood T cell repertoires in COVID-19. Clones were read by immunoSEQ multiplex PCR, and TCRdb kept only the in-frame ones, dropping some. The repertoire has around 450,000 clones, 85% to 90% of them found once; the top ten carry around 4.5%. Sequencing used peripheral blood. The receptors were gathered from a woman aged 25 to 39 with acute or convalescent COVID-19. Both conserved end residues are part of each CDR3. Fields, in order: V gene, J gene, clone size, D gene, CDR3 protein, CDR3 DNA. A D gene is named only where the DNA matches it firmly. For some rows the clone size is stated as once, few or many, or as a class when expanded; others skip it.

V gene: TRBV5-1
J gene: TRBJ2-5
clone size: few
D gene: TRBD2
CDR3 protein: CASSLGTSTQETQYF
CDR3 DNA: TGCGCCAGCAGCTTGGGGACTAGCACCCAAGAGACCCAGTACTTC

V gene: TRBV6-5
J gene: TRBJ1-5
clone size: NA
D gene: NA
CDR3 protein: CASSRQNQPQHF
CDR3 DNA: TGTGCCAGCAGCAGACAGAATCAGCCCCAGCATTTT

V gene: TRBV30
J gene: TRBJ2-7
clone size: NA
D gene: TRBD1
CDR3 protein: CAWIAWAGGIHEQYF
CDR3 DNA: TGTGCCTGGATTGCGTGGGCAGGGGGCATCCACGAGCAGTACTTC

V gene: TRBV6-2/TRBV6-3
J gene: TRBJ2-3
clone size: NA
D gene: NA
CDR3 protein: CASSYSRRATDTQYF
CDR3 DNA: TGTGCCAGCAGTTACTCGCGGCGAGCCACAGATACGCAGTATTTT

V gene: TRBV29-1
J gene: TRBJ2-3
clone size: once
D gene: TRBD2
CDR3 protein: CSLLGVGGDTQYF
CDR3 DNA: TGCAGCCTGCTGGGGGTGGGAGGGGATACGCAGTATTTT

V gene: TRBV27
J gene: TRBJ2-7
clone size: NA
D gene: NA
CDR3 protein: CASSLRGDSYEQYF
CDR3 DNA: TGTGCCAGCAGTTTAAGGGGCGACAGCTACGAGCAGTACTTC

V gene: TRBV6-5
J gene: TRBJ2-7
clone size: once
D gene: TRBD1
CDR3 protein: CASRDQGAEEQYF
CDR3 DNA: TGTGCCAGCAGGGATCAGGGGGCTGAAGAGCAGTACTTC

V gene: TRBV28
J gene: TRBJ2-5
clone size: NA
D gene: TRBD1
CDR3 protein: CASTRRDRGPGGAYKGETQYF
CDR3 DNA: TGTGCCAGCACCCGCCGGGACAGGGGGCCTGGGGGCGCCTATAAGGGTGAGACCCAGTACTTC

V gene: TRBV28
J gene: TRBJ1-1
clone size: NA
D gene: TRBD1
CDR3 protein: CASRGRTGAEAFF
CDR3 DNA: TGTGCCAGCAGAGGGAGGACAGGGGCTGAAGCTTTCTTT

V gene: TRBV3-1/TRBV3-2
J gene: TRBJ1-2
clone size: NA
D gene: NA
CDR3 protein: CASSQTTGGGYTF
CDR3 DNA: TGTGCCAGCAGCCAAACGACAGGTGGGGGCTACACCTTC

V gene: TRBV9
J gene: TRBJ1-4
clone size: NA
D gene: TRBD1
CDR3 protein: CASSAGQATNEKLFF
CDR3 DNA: TGTGCCAGCAGCGCCGGACAGGCAACTAATGAAAAACTGTTTTTT

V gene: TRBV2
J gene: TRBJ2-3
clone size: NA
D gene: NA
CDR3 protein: CASSLRLAVGTDTQYF
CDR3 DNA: TGTGCCAGCAGTCTACGATTAGCGGTTGGCACAGATACGCAGTATTTT

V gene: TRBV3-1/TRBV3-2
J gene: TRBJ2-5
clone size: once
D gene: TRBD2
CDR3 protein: CASSLIAGGGETQYF
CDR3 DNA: TGTGCCAGCAGCTTAATAGCGGGGGGAGGGGAGACCCAGTACTTC

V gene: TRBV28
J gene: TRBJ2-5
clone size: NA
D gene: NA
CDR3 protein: CASRPGTLTSGTQYF
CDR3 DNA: TGTGCCAGCAGACCCGGGACACTCACTTCGGGGACCCAGTACTTC

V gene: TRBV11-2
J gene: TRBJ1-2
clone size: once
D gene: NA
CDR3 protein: CASSSQLTYGYTF
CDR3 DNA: TGTGCCAGCAGCTCCCAACTAACATATGGCTACACCTTC

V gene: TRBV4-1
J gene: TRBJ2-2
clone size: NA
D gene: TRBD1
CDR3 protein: CASSQYRGQAGELFF
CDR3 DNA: TGCGCCAGCAGCCAATACAGGGGGCAAGCCGGGGAGCTGTTTTTT

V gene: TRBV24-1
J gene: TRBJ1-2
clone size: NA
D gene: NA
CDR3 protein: CATSDSSYYYGYTF
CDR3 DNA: TGTGCCACCAGTGATTCGTCATACTACTATGGCTACACCTTC

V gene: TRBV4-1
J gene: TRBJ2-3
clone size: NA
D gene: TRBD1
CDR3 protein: CASSQVGVPDRVADTQYF
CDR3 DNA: TGCGCCAGCAGCCAAGTAGGGGTTCCCGACAGGGTGGCCGATACGCAGTATTTT

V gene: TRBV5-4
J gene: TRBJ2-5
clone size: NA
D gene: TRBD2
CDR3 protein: CASSPGLGVAETQYF
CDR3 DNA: TGTGCCAGCAGCCCAGGACTAGGGGTTGCGGAGACCCAGTACTTC

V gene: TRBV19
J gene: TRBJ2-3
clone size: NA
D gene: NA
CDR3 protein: CASKWTGGRETQYF
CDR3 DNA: TGTGCCAGTAAATGGACAGGAGGTCGGGAGACGCAGTATTTT

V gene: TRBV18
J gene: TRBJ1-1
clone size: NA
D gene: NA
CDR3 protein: CASSPLQGSAFF
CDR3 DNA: TGTGCCAGCTCACCTTTACAGGGTTCAGCTTTCTTT

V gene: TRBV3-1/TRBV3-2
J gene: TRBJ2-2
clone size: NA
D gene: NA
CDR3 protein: CASSQDPGTGELFF
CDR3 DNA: TGTGCCAGCAGCCAAGATCCGGGGACCGGGGAGCTGTTTTTT

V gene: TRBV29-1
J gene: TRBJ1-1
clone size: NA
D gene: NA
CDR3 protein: CSVEDWTASEAFF
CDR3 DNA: TGCAGCGTTGAAGATTGGACAGCAAGCGAAGCTTTCTTT

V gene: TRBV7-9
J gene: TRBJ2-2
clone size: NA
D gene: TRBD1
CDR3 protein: CASRPGTGGTGELFF
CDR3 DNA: TGTGCCAGCAGACCCGGGACAGGGGGCACCGGGGAGCTGTTTTTT

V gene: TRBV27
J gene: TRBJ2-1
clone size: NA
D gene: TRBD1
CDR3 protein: CASSLDRVGSEQFF
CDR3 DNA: TGTGCCAGCAGTTTAGACAGGGTGGGGAGTGAGCAGTTCTTC

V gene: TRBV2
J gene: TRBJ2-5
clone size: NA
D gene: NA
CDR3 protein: CASRKTGWGQETQYF
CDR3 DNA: TGTGCCAGCAGAAAGACAGGATGGGGTCAAGAGACCCAGTACTTC

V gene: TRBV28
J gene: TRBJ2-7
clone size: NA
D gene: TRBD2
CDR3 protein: CASRPGLSSYEQYF
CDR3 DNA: TGTGCCAGCAGACCGGGACTAAGCTCCTACGAGCAGTACTTC

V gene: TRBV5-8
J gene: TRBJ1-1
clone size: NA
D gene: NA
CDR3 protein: CASPSPQDTEAFF
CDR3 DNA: TGTGCCAGCCCATCACCACAGGACACTGAAGCTTTCTTT

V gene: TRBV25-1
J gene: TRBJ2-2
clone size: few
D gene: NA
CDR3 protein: CASSDWAGGGAPGELFF
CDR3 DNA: TGTGCCAGCAGTGATTGGGCCGGTGGGGGGGCCCCCGGGGAGCTGTTTTTT

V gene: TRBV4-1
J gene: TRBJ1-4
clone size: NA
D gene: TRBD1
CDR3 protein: CASSQVGTGPEKLFF
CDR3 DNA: TGCGCCAGCAGCCAAGTAGGGACAGGCCCGGAAAAACTGTTTTTT

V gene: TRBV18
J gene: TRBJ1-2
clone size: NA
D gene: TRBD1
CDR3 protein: CASSPSLDRGWGYTF
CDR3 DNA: TGTGCCAGCTCACCTTCGCTAGACAGGGGATGGGGCTACACCTTC

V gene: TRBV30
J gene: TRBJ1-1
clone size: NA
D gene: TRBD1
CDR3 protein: CAWRGDRGKSVAFF
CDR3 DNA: TGTGCCTGGAGGGGGGACAGGGGGAAATCGGTGGCTTTCTTT

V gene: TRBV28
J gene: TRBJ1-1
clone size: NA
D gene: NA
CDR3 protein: CASSLPQLNTEAFF
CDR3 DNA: TGTGCCAGCAGTTTACCCCAATTGAACACTGAAGCTTTCTTT

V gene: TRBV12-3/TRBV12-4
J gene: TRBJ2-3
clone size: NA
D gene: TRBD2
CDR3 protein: CASSGLLANTQYF
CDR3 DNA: TGTGCCAGCAGTGGGTTACTAGCGAATACGCAGTATTTT

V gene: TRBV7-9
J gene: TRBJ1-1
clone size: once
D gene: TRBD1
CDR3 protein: CASSHPRAGGRLWTEAFF
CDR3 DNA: TGTGCCAGCAGCCACCCCCGGGCAGGGGGTAGATTATGGACTGAAGCTTTCTTT

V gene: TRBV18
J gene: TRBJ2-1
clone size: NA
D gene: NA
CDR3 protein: CASSLDSTFEQFF
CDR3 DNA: TGTGCCAGCTCACTGGACAGCACTTTTGAGCAGTTCTTC

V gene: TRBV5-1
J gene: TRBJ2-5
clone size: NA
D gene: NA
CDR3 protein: CASSLEGQGQETQYF
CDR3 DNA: TGCGCCAGCAGCTTGGAGGGGCAGGGCCAAGAGACCCAGTACTTC

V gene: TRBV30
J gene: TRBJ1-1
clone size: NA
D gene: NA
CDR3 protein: CAWRQTGNTEAFF
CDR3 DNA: TGTGCCTGGAGGCAGACAGGGAACACTGAAGCTTTCTTT

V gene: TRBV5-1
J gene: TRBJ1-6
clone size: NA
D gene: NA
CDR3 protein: CASSLVQANSPLHF
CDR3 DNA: TGCGCCAGCAGCTTGGTTCAGGCAAATTCACCCCTCCACTTT

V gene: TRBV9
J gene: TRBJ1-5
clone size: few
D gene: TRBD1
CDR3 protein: CASSVDGDSQPQHF
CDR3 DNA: TGTGCCAGCAGCGTAGACGGGGACAGTCAGCCCCAGCATTTT

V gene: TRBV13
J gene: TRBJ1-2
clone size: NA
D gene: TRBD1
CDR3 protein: CASSATGERYGYTF
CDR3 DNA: TGTGCCAGCAGTGCGACAGGGGAGAGGTATGGCTACACCTTC

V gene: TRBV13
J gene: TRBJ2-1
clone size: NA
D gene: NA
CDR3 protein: CASSPRRGFNEQFF
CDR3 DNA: TGTGCCAGCAGCCCGAGGCGGGGTTTCAATGAGCAGTTCTTC

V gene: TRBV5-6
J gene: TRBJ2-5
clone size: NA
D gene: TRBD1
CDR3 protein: CASSRTGGETQYF
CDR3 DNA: TGTGCCAGCAGTAGGACAGGCGGGGAGACCCAGTACTTC

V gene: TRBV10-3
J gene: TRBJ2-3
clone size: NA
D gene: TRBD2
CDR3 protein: CAIRAGRESTDTQYF
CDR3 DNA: TGTGCCATCAGGGCCGGGAGGGAGAGCACAGATACGCAGTATTTT

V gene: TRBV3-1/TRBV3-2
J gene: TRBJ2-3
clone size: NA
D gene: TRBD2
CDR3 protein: CASSHPGGDTQYF
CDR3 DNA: TGTGCCAGCAGCCATCCGGGGGGAGATACGCAGTATTTT

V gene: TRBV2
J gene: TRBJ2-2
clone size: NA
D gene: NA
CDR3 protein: CASSDVVGAAGELFF
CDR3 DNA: TGTGCCAGCAGCGACGTCGTGGGGGCCGCCGGGGAGCTGTTTTTT